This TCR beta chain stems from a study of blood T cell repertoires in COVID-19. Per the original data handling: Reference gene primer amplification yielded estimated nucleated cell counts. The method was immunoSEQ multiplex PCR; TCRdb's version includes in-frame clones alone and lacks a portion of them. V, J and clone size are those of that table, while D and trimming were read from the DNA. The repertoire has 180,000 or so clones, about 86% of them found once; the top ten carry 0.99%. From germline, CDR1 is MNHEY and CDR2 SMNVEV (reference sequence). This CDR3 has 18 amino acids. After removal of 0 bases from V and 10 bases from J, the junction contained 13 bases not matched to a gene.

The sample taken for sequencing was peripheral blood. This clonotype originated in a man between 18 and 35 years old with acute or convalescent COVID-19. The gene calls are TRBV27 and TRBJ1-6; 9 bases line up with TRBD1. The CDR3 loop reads CASSLSRRRDRESSPLHF. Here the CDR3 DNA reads TGTGCCAGCAGTTTATCTAGGCGACGGGACAGGGAAAGCTCACCCCTCCACTTT.